This TCR beta chain was sequenced for a study of T cell responses to AZD1222 COVID-19 vaccine (dated by TCRdb to the early 2020s). A note on the overall study: AZD1222 recipients with second doses at about 4 weeks or about 12 weeks were pooled, because spike-specific TCR depth and breadth did not differ between schedules. A total of over 230 trial participants underwent TCR sequencing, of whom around 210 had received two doses of AZD1222 and some 25 had received two doses of the MenACWY control vaccine. Trial participants were enrolled by age into 18-55, 56-69 and 70-plus year subgroups, with roughly 150, 30 and 60 TCR-sequenced participants respectively. What the authors observed across the whole study: The 56-69-year group was small, and its depth increase did not reach significance, likely because of low power. Participants were mostly white British, with more females than males. The authors suggested clonal diversity may have been underestimated. Nearly half of unique spike-specific TCRs reportedly recognized epitopes outside regions mutated in the B.1.351 and B.1.1.7 variants. A significant rise in spike-specific TCR breadth and depth was observed after two AZD1222 doses relative to day 0 and relative to MenACWY recipients. The vaccine-associated CD4 TCRs covered the entire spike protein, and the dominant responses fell in regions 160-218 and 743-854. Only six AZD1222 recipients were SARS-CoV-2 seropositive at baseline, limiting conclusions about previously exposed vaccinees. Because no day 14 peak-response samples were available, the repertoires could be characterized only after the peak T cell response.

According to the germline V gene, CDR1 reads SGHTA and CDR2 reads FQGNSA. Trimmed from V: 5 bases; trimmed from J: 0 bases; junction bases lacking a gene match: 6. The cysteine opens and the phenylalanine closes a CDR3 of 17 amino acids. This entry keeps only the CDR3 DNA: 51 bases, framed from base 1. The sample's time point, from its label and the paper: baseline before first vaccination. Vaccinee samples were obtained from the UK trials COV001 and COV002, which included a single-blind randomized controlled phase 2/3 trial of AZD1222 (ChAdOx1 nCoV-19) in healthy adults. For TCRbeta chain sequencing, PBMC samples from trial participants were taken at day 0 and at day 28 after the second dose. In the case of this clone: No cognate antigen has been identified for it. The input lacks base qualities; no much larger clone sits a single base away.

The CDR3 regions of human TCRbeta chains were subjected to immunosequencing. Regarding the original processing steps: Repertoire TCRs were checked for matches against a reference library of SARS-CoV-2-specific TCRs that had been generated using the MIRA antigen-specificity platform. Breadth was defined as the fraction of unique TCRs that were SARS-CoV-2-associated. Depth was defined as the fraction of total T cells that were SARS-CoV-2-associated. Using the MIRA data, each spike-specific TCR was mapped to the spike region that the TCR reacts to and placed in a CD4 or CD8 class. Log10-transformed breadth and depth values were compared by one-way ANOVA with Sidak's multiple comparisons tests. The clones in this table, taken by TCRdb from immuneACCESS, are in-frame only. Not every clone is retained; where verified, under half of the shortfall comes from an unresolved V gene, and the cause of the rest is unknown. Clone size and V and J calls were adopted from that table, with D and trimming inferred from the DNA. In all, the sample holds about 110,000 clones, and over 80% of those were seen once. The ten largest clones capture around 7% of the sample.

The starting material was peripheral blood, obtained on day 0 of AZD1222 vaccination. Here the chain combines TRBV7-2 and TRBJ2-5; TRBD2 matches 13 bases in the middle. This sequence originates from an adult in good health. The nucleotides are TGTGCCAGCAGCCCAGGACTAGCGGGGGCGTACCAAGAGACCCAGTACTTC. It encodes CASSPGLAGAYQETQYF.